This TCR beta chain was captured in a study of regulatory T cells in long-lasting Graves disease. V was clipped by 5 bases and J by 6 bases, with 14 bases between them. This CDR3 has 14 amino acids. Looked up from germline, CDR1 is SGHVS and CDR2 is FQNEAQ. This clonotype came up a few times. Since a much larger clone is just one base distant, this may be a read error. The CDR3 ends on some other residue instead of the conserved phenylalanine or tryptophan, so this is likely a read error. Researchers made TCR beta libraries by using iRepertoire HTBI primers and running Arm-PCR on CDR3 regions. TCRdb reprocessed the multiplex PCR reads with MiXCR, giving one entry per CDR3 protein. This table holds 550,000 to 600,000 distinct CDR3 sequences, more than 15% found once. The sample's time point: newly diagnosed GD, antithyroid drugs for less than 3 months. Isolated PBMC RNA provided the starting material for the TCR library.

This same sample was also taken into another study, of T cells in Graves' hyperthyroidism and ophthalmopathy.

Sequencing was performed on peripheral blood mononuclear cells (PBMCs), taken at new diagnosis, from a patient treated with antithyroid drugs. The chain links TRBV7-8 to TRBJ2-4, with D unresolved. The receptor comes from a man aged 18-30 years with Graves disease. CDR3 DNA: TGTGCCAGCAGCACCACGCGTGGTGGAAACATTCAGTACTAC. Protein product: CASSTTRGGNIQYY.